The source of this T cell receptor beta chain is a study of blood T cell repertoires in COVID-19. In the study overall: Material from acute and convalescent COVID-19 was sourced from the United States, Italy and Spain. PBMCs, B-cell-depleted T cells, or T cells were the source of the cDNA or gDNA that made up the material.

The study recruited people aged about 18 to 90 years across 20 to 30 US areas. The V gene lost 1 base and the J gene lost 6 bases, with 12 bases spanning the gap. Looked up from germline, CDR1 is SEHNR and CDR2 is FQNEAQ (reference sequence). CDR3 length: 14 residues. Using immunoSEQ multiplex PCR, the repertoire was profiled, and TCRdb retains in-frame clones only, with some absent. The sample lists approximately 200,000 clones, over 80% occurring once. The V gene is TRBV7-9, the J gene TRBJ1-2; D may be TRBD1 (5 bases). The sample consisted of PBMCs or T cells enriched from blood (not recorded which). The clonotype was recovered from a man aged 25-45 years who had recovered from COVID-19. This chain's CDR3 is CASSLGQWTHGYTF. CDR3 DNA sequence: TGTGCCAGCAGCTTAGGCCAATGGACACATGGCTACACCTTC.